This TCR beta chain comes out of a study of blood T cell repertoires in COVID-19. Looking at the study overall: Samples of COVID-19 (acute and convalescent) were obtained from the United States, Italy and Spain.

Authors' methods: Reference gene primer amplification gave estimated nucleated cell counts. Clones were sequenced by immunoSEQ multiplex PCR, and TCRdb holds only the in-frame ones, with some missing. V, J and clone size were drawn from that table, and D and trimming were deduced from the DNA. The profile shows about 240,000 clones, about 80% of them singletons. This CDR3 comprises 15 residues. Trimming removed 4 bases from V and 4 bases from J, with 15 bases in between. Germline values: CDR1 MGHRA, CDR2 YSYEKL. The TCR originated in a woman of 80 years or more with acute or convalescent COVID-19. The source material was peripheral blood. This rearrangement joins TRBV4-1 to TRBJ2-3; tentative D call: TRBD2 (6 bases). The CDR3 coding sequence is TGCGCCAGCAGCCCCCCAGGGTGGGGGGCAGATACGCAGTATTTT. The encoded protein is CASSPPGWGADTQYF.